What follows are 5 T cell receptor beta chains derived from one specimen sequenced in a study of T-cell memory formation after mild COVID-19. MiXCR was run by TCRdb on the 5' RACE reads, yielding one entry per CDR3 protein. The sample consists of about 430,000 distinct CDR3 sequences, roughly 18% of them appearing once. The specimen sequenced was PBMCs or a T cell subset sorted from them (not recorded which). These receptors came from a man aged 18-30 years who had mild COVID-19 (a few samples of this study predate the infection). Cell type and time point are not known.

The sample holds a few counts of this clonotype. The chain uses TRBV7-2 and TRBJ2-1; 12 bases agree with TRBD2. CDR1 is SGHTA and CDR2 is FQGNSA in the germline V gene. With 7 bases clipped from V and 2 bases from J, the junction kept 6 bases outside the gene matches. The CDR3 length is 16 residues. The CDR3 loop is CASTISSGGAYNEQFF. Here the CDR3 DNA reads TGTGCCAGCACCATCTCTAGCGGGGGGGCCTACAATGAGCAGTTCTTC.

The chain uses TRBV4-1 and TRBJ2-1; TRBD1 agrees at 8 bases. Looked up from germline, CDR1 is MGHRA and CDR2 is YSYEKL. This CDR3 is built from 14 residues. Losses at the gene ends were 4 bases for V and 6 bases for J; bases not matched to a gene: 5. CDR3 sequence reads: CASSRPGTGNEQFF. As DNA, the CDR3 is TGCGCCAGCAGCCGCCCCGGGACAGGCAATGAGCAGTTCTTC.

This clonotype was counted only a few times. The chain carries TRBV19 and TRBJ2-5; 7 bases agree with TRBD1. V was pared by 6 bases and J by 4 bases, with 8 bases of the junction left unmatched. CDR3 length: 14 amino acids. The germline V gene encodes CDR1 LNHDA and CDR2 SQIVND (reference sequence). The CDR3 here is CASRTQGGSETQYF. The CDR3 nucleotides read TGTGCCAGTAGAACACAAGGGGGCTCAGAGACCCAGTACTTC.

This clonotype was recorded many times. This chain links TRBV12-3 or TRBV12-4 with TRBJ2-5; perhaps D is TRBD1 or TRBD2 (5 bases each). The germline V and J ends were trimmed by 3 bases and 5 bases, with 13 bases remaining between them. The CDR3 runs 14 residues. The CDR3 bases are TGTGCCAGCAGTTTGAGGGGTTTAGGGGAGACCCAGTACTTC. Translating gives CASSLRGLGETQYF.

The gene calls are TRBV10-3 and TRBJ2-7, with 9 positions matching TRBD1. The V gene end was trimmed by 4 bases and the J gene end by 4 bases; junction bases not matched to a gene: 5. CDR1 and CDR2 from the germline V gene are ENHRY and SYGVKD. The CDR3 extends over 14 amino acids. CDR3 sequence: CAISGQGVLYEQYF. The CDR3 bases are TGTGCCATCAGTGGACAGGGGGTTTTGTACGAGCAGTACTTC.